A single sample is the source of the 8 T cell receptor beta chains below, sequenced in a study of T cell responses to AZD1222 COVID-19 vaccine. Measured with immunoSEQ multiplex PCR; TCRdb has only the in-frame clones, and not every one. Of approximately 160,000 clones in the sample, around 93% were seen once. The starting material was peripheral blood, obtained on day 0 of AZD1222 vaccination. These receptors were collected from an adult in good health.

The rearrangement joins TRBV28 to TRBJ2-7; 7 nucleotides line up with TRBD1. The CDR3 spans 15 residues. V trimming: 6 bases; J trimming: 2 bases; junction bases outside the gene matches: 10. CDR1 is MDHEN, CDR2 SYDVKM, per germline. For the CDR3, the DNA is TGTGCCAGCAGCCAACCGGGACAGATAACCTACGAGCAGTACTTC. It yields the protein CASSQPGQITYEQYF.

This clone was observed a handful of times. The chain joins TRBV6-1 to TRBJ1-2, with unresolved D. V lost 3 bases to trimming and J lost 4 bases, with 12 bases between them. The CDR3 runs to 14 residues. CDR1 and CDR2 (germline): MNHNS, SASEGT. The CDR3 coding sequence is TGTGCCAGCAGTGATTTCGCAGGCTTCTATGGCTACACCTTC. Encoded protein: CASSDFAGFYGYTF.

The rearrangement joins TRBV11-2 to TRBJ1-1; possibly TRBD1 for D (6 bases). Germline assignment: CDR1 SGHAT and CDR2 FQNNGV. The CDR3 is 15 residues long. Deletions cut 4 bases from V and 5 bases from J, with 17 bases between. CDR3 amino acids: CASSSRQGLRTEAFF. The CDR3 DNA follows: TGTGCCAGCAGCTCGAGGCAGGGGTTAAGGACTGAAGCTTTCTTT.

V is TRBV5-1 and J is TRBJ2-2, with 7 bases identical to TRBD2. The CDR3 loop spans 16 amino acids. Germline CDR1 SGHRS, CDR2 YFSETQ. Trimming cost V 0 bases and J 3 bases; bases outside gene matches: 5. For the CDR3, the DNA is TGCGCCAGCAGCTTGGTTGGCGGGGGAGACACCGGGGAGCTGTTTTTT. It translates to CASSLVGGGDTGELFF.

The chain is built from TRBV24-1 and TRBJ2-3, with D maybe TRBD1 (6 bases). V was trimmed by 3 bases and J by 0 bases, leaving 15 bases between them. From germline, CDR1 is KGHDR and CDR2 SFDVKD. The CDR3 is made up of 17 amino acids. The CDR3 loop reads CATSDPQGRASTDTQYF. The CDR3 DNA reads TGTGCCACCAGTGATCCACAGGGAAGAGCGAGCACAGATACGCAGTATTTT.

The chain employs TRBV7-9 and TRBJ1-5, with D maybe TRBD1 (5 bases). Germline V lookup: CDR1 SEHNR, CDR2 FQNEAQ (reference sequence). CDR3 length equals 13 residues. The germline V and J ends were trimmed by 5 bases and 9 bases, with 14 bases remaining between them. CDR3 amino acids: CASSQGPRGPQHF. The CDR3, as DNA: TGTGCCAGCAGCCAGGGTCCGAGAGGGCCCCAGCATTTT.

The CDR3 DNA is TGTGGGTCCGGGACAGGTTACAGCGAGCAGTACTTC. Translation gives CGSGTGYSEQYF. The chain joins TRBV28 to TRBJ2-7; 8 bases map to TRBD1. Germline loops: CDR1 MDHEN, CDR2 SYDVKM. This CDR3 is 12 amino acids long. Using reference TRBV28 and TRBJ2-7 for the parts outside the CDR3, the full variable domain is DVKVTQSSRYLVKRTGEKVFLECVQDMDHENMFWYRQDPGLGLRLIYFSYDVKMKEKGDIPEGYSVSREKKERFSLILESASTNQTSMYLCGSGTGYSEQYFGPGTRLTVT.

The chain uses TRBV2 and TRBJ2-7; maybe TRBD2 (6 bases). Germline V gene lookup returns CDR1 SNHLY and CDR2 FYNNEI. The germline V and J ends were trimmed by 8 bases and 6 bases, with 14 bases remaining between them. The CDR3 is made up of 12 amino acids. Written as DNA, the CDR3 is TGTGCCAGCCAGGCGGGGTCTTCCGAGCAGTACTTC. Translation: CASQAGSSEQYF.